The 5 T cell receptor beta chains in this list originate from one sample, sequenced in a study of cytomegalovirus exposure and HLA in healthy donors. PCR employed 60 Vbeta and 13 Jbeta primers. Here immunoSEQ multiplex PCR was the method, and the copy in TCRdb shows in-frame clones only, minus some. The sample holds under 200,000 clones, about three quarters seen once. The source material was PBMCs. These receptors came from a woman in her thirties or forties in good health and CMV-seronegative.

The chain joins TRBV18 to TRBJ1-5, with a tentative D call TRBD1 (6 bases). Per germline, CDR1 KGHSH and CDR2 LQKENI. The CDR3 runs 15 residues. Trimming stripped 0 bases from V and 4 bases from J, with 10 bases between. CDR3 loop: CASSPPDTGNQPQHF. The CDR3 region has the DNA TGTGCCAGCTCACCACCAGACACAGGGAATCAGCCCCAGCATTTT.

This clone was recorded once. V and J are TRBV7-9 and TRBJ2-3; D may be TRBD1 (6 bases). Germline assignment: CDR1 SEHNR and CDR2 FQNEAQ (reference sequence). The ends were cut back, 0 bases at V and 2 bases at J, with 18 bases in the middle. This CDR3 spans 18 amino acids. The CDR3 DNA follows: TGTGCCAGCAGCTTAGCACATCTAGACAGGCGTTCCACAGATACGCAGTATTTT. Its translation: CASSLAHLDRRSTDTQYF. The whole variable domain, filled in from reference TRBV7-9 and TRBJ2-3, reads DTGVSQNPRHKITKRGQNVTFRCDPISEHNRLYWYRQTLGQGPEFLTYFQNEAQLEKSRLLSDRFSAERPKGSFSTLEIQRTEQGDSAMYLCASSLAHLDRRSTDTQYFGPGTRLTVL.

This clone was counted a few times. This chain joins TRBV4-1 and TRBJ2-4; TRBD2 matches 10 bases. The CDR3 runs 18 residues. The junction had 6 bases not matched to a gene; V was cut back by 1 base and J by 0 bases. From germline, CDR1 is MGHRA and CDR2 YSYEKL. The CDR3: CASSQGVAGGLAKNIQYF. The DNA for the CDR3 is TGCGCCAGCAGCCAAGGAGTAGCGGGGGGACTAGCCAAAAACATTCAGTACTTC.

The rearrangement uses TRBV7-6 and TRBJ2-7; TRBD2 is a possible D gene (6 bases). The CDR3 runs to 14 residues. Deletions cut 5 bases from V and 5 bases from J, with 16 bases between. Germline CDR1 SGHVS, CDR2 FNYEAQ. The CDR3, as DNA: TGTGCCAGCAGCCGCGCGGGACTCCCCGACGAGCAGTACTTC. Protein sequence: CASSRAGLPDEQYF.

The chain recombines TRBV18 with TRBJ2-3; 9 bases align to TRBD1. V shed 3 bases and J 3 bases; nucleotides not matched to a gene: 13. The germline V gene has CDR1 KGHSH and CDR2 LQKENI. CDR3 length equals 18 residues. The CDR3 nucleotides read TGTGCCAGCTCACCGCGACAAGCAGGGACAGGGTCGACAGATACGCAGTATTTT. This encodes CASSPRQAGTGSTDTQYF.